The sequence of this TCR beta chain was determined in a study of T cells in Graves' hyperthyroidism and ophthalmopathy. Broader study findings: Ophthalmopathy was told apart from stable hyperthyroidism by a 13 V-J model.

This clonotype showed up many times. What it binds is unknown. Using RNA transcripts as the source, TCR beta CDR3 regions were amplified. TCR CDR3 regions were first amplified by RT-PCR with HTBI primers. Each CDR3 protein gets one entry after TCRdb re-called the multiplex PCR reads with MiXCR. The repertoire holds 300,000 to 450,000 distinct CDR3 sequences, with 13% as singletons. CDR1 MNHNS and CDR2 SASEGT come from the germline V gene. The CDR3 length is 15 residues. V was clipped by 5 bases and J by 1 base; unmatched bases: 7. The sequencing input was blood. This sequence joins TRBV6-1 and TRBJ1-1, with 7 bases fitting TRBD1. The TCR comes from a man aged 25 to 45 with Graves' hyperthyroidism that later progressed to Graves' ophthalmopathy. The DNA of the CDR3 is TGTGCCAGCAGTTCGAAACGGACAGGGAACACTGAAGCTTTCTTT. Its translation is CASSSKRTGNTEAFF.